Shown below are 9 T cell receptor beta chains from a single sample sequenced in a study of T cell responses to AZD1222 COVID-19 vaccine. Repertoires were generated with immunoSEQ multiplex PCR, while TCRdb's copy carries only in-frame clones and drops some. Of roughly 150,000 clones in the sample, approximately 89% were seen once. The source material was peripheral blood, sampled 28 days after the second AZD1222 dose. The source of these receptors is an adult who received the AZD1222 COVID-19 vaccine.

The CDR3 reads CGASISNQPQHF. As DNA, the CDR3 is TGTGGGGCCTCGATTAGCAATCAGCCCCAGCATTTT. The chain is built from TRBV28 and TRBJ1-5; D gene ambiguous. The germline gives CDR1 MDHEN, CDR2 SYDVKM. The CDR3 runs 12 residues.

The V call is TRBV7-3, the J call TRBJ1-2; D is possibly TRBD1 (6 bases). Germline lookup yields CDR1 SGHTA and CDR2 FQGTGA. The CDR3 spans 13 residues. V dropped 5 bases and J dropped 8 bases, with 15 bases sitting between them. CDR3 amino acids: CASSGGGRGGYTF. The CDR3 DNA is TGTGCCAGCAGCGGGGGTGGCAGGGGCGGCTACACCTTC.

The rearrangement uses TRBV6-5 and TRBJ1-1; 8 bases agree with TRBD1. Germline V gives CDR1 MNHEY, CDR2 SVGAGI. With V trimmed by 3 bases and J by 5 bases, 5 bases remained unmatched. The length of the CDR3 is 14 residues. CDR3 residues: CASSYFDRGTEAFF. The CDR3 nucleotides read TGTGCCAGCAGTTATTTTGACAGGGGTACTGAAGCTTTCTTT.

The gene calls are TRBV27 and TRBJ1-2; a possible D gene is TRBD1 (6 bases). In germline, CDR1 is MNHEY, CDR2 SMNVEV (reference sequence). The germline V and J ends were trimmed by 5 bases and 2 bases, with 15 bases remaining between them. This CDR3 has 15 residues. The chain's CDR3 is CASSPDRLGNYGYTF. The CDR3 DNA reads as TGTGCCAGCAGTCCCGACAGGTTGGGGAACTATGGCTACACCTTC.

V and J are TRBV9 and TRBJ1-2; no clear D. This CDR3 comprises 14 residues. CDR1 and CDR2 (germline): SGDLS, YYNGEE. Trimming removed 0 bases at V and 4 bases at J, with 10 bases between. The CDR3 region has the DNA TGTGCCAGCAGCGTAGGGCAGGAATCCTATGGCTACACCTTC. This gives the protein CASSVGQESYGYTF.

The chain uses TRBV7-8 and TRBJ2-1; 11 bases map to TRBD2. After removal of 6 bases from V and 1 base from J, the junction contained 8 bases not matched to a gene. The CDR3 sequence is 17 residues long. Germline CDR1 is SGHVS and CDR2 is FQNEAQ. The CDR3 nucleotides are TGTGCCAGCAGGATAGCGGGAGGGCCCGGGTCCTACAATGAGCAGTTCTTC. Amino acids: CASRIAGGPGSYNEQFF.

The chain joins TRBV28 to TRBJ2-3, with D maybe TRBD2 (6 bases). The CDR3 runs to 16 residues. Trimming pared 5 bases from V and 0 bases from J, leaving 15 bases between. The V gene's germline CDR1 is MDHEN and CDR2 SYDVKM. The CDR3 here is CASSATEGTSTDTQYF. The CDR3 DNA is TGTGCCAGCAGTGCTACCGAGGGGACTAGCACAGATACGCAGTATTTT. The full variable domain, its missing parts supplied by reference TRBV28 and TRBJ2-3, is DVKVTQSSRYLVKRTGEKVFLECVQDMDHENMFWYRQDPGLGLRLIYFSYDVKMKEKGDIPEGYSVSREKKERFSLILESASTNQTSMYLCASSATEGTSTDTQYFGPGTRLTVL.

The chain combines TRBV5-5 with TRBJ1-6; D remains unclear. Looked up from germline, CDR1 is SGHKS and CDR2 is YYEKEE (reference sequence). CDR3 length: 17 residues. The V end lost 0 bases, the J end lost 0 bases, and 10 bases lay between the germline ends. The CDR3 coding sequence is TGTGCCAGCAGCTTGGCCGCAGGACGCTCCTATAATTCACCCCTCCACTTT. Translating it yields CASSLAAGRSYNSPLHF. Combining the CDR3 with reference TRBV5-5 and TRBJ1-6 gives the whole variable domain DAGVTQSPTHLIKTRGQQVTLRCSPISGHKSVSWYQQVLGQGPQFIFQYYEKEERGRGNFPDRFSARQFPNYSSELNVNALLLGDSALYLCASSLAAGRSYNSPLHFGNGTRLTVT.

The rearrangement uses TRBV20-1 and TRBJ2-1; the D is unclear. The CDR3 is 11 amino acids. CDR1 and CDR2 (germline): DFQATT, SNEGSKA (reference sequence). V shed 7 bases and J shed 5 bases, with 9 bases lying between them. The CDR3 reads CSGEINNEQFF. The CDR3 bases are TGCAGTGGGGAAATAAACAATGAGCAGTTCTTC.